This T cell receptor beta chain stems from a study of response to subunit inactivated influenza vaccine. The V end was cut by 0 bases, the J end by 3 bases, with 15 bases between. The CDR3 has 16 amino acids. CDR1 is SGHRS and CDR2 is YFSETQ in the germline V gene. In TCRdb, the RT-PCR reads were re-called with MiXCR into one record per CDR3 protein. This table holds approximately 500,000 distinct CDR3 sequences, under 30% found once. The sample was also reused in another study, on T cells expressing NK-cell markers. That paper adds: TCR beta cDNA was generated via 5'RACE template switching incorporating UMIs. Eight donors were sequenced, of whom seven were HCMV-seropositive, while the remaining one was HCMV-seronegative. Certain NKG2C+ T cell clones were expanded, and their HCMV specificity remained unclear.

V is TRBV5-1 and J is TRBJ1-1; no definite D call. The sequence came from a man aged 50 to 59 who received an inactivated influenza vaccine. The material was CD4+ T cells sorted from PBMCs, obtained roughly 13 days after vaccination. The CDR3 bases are TGCGCCAGCAGCTTGGCAGGAGGTCGGAGGGACACTGAAGCTTTCTTT. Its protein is CASSLAGGRRDTEAFF.